Listed below are T cell receptor beta chains from one sample, sequenced in a study of tumor and adjacent non-tumor tissue in lung cancer. TCRdb analysed the multiplex PCR reads with MiXCR anew, one entry per CDR3 protein. Altogether around 99,000 distinct CDR3 sequences are present, about 63% being singletons, with the ten largest covering around 20%. Sequenced sample: distant non-tumor lung tissue. These receptors were taken from a man between 60 and 75 years old with non-small cell lung cancer. Each CDR3 is given with its conserved first and last residue. A D gene is named only where the DNA matches it firmly. Size is omitted from some rows. Given values are once, few, many or a class for expanded clones.

V	D	J	size	DNA	CDR3
TRBV5-4	TRBD2	TRBJ2-1	once	TGTGCCGGCAGCTTGGGGGGGACTAGCGGGAGGGGTTATGAGCAGTTCTTT	CAGSLGGTSGRGYEQFF
TRBV29-1	-	TRBJ1-1	-	TGCAGCGTTGATGGGATCTTACTCACTGAAGCTTTCTTC	CSVDGILLTEAFF
TRBV29-1	TRBD2	TRBJ2-3	once	TGCGGCGTTGTGCTAGCGGGGGGACCAGTTACACAGTATTTT	CGVVLAGGPVTQYF
TRBV28	-	TRBJ2-7	once	TGTGCCAGCAGTTTACCCCTGGAGCTAGCGCGGGGGCAGTACTTC	CASSLPLELARGQYF
TRBV18	TRBD2	TRBJ2-7	-	TGTGCCAGCTCACCGGGCGGGAGGGTTACCTACGAGCAGTACTTC	CASSPGGRVTYEQYF
TRBV12-5	-	TRBJ1-1	many	TGTGCTAGTGGTTTATCGACGGGTCTGAACACTGAAGCTTTCTTT	CASGLSTGLNTEAFF
TRBV11-2	-	TRBJ2-1	-	TGTGCCAGCAGCTTAGACGGGAGTCGCAATGACCAGCTCTTC	CASSLDGSRNDQLF
TRBV12-3/TRBV12-4	-	TRBJ2-7	-	TGTGCCAGCAACCTCCGGGGGCTTGGTTCTTACGAGCAGTACTTC	CASNLRGLGSYEQYF
TRBV5-5	-	TRBJ1-1	-	TGTGCCAACAGCTTGGGACATGGTAGAGCTTTCTTT	CANSLGHGRAFF
TRBV4-1	-	TRBJ1-5	-	TGCGCCAGCAGCCAAGATCAGGGTAACAATCAGCCACAGCATTTT	CASSQDQGNNQPQHF
TRBV5-4	-	TRBJ2-7	-	TGTGCCGGCAGCTTGGACTACGAGCGGTACTTC	CAGSLDYERYF
TRBV5-6	-	TRBJ1-3	many	TGTGCCAGCAGCTTGAACCAGGGTGTTGGAAACACCATATATTTT	CASSLNQGVGNTIYF
TRBV6-1	-	TRBJ2-1	-	TGTGCCAGCAGAGATCCCCGCCGGTGGCAGTTCTTC	CASRDPRRWQFF
TRBV28	TRBD2	TRBJ2-3	few	TGTGCCAGCAGTACAAATAGCGGGATGGGCACAGATACGCAGTATTTT	CASSTNSGMGTDTQYF
TRBV28	TRBD2	TRBJ2-7	-	TGTGTCAGCAGAACTAGCGGGAGCAGATCCTACGAGCAGTACTTC	CVSRTSGSRSYEQYF
TRBV29-1	-	TRBJ2-1	-	TGCAGCACTAACGAGGCCACGCAGGGTGACATGGGTGAGCAGTTCTTC	CSTNEATQGDMGEQFF
TRBV28	-	TRBJ1-5	-	TGTGCCAGCAACTTGGGGGTTCAGCCCCAGCATTTT	CASNLGVQPQHF
TRBV20-1	TRBD1	TRBJ1-5	-	TGCAGTGCGCGAACAGGGGGGAATAGCAATCAGCTCCAGCATTTT	CSARTGGNSNQLQHF
TRBV11-2	-	TRBJ2-5	-	TGTGCCATCAGTCATAGGGGAGGAAGTGTGGGGTACCAAGAGACCCAGTACTTC	CAISHRGGSVGYQETQYF
TRBV5-1	-	TRBJ2-3	-	TGCGCCAGCAGCTTACGTGGGATAAACACAGATACGCAGTATTTT	CASSLRGINTDTQYF
TRBV6-5	-	TRBJ1-2	many	TGTGCCAGCAGTTACTCCCCACAGGTTGGCTACACCTTC	CASSYSPQVGYTF
TRBV13	-	TRBJ2-1	many	TGTGCCAGCAGCTTCGGGACCCGGAATCGCAATGAGCAGTTCTTC	CASSFGTRNRNEQFF
TRBV6-1	TRBD1	TRBJ2-5	once	TGTGCCAGCGGTGAACGGAGGACAGGGGGAGAGACCCAGTATTTC	CASGERRTGGETQYF
TRBV4-1	TRBD1	TRBJ2-3	many	TGCGCCAGCAGCCGAGACCGGGACAGGGGGCTTGATACGCAGTATTTT	CASSRDRDRGLDTQYF
TRBV10-3	-	TRBJ1-4	-	TGTGCCATCAGTGAAAAGAGTGAAAAACTGTTTTTT	CAISEKSEKLFF
TRBV6-2/TRBV6-3	TRBD1	TRBJ2-7	-	TGTGCCAGTTCCACCCGGACAGGGGGCGGTTACGAGCAGTACTTC	CASSTRTGGGYEQYF
TRBV20-1	-	TRBJ1-1	many	TGCAGTGCTAGCAAGATAGGACAGTTTAGCGCTGAAGCTTTCTTT	CSASKIGQFSAEAFF
TRBV6-1	-	TRBJ2-1	-	TGTACCAATGGAGAGGGCTCCTACAATGAGCAGTTCTTC	CTNGEGSYNEQFF
TRBV4-3	TRBD2	TRBJ2-1	few	TGCCCCAGCAGCCAGGGAACTAGCGGGAGTGGTGAGCAGTTCTTC	CPSSQGTSGSGEQFF
TRBV10-3	-	TRBJ2-3	-	TGTGACATCAGTAATTCGTTGGATAGGGCCGGGGATACGCAGTATTTT	CDISNSLDRAGDTQYF
TRBV2	-	TRBJ2-5	-	TGTGCCAGCAGTGAGCCCCGGGTCGCAGAGACCCAGTACTTC	CASSEPRVAETQYF
TRBV2	-	TRBJ2-7	-	TGTGCCAGCAGCGCTACTAGCAACGAGCAGTACTTC	CASSATSNEQYF
TRBV20-1	-	TRBJ1-6	-	TGCAGTGTATCCGGGGAGAGGGGTCATTCACCCCTCCACTTT	CSVSGERGHSPLHF
TRBV6-5	-	TRBJ1-2	-	TGTACCAGCAGTTACTACTTGACAGAAGCCTCTAACTATGGCTACACCTTC	CTSSYYLTEASNYGYTF
TRBV20-1	TRBD2	TRBJ2-7	many	TGCAGTGCTAGAGATCTTGAGGGAGGGACCCTTGACGAGCAGTACTTC	CSARDLEGGTLDEQYF
TRBV11-3	TRBD2	TRBJ2-2	-	TGTGCCAGCTGTCCACTACTAGCGATGGCCGGGGAGCTGCTTTTT	CASCPLLAMAGELLF
TRBV6-5	-	TRBJ1-2	-	TGTGTCAGCAGCAACGACCCCCGTAGTAGGTCGGACTATGGCTACACCTTC	CVSSNDPRSRSDYGYTF
TRBV29-1	-	TRBJ1-4	-	TGCAGCTTATGTGTGGGTCGAAATGAAAAACTGTTTTTT	CSLCVGRNEKLFF
TRBV6-6	-	TRBJ2-3	-	TGTGCCAGCAGGCCATATCGCGACATGGTGAGCACAGATACGCAGTATTTT	CASRPYRDMVSTDTQYF
TRBV6-5	-	TRBJ1-2	many	TGTGCCAGCAGTTACTCGGGGGCAGTGCCAAACTATGGCTACACCTTC	CASSYSGAVPNYGYTF
TRBV21-1	-	TRBJ2-7	many	TGTGCCAGCACGACACGGGGGACTAGCCAGGCAGCCTACGAGCAGTACTTC	CASTTRGTSQAAYEQYF
TRBV10-2	-	TRBJ2-1	-	TGCGCCAGCGTTCCCGCGACACCAAGCTTAAATGAGCAGTTCTTC	CASVPATPSLNEQFF
TRBV20-1	-	TRBJ1-1	few	TGCAGTGCTAGAGATGGTTCCGACACTGAAGCTTTCTTT	CSARDGSDTEAFF
TRBV13	-	TRBJ1-1	-	TGTGCCAGCAGCCTCAAGTGGAACACTGAAGCTTTCTTT	CASSLKWNTEAFF
TRBV5-1	TRBD2	TRBJ2-3	-	TGCGCCGGCAGCCAAGGACTAGCGGGACCCACAGATACGCAGTATTTT	CAGSQGLAGPTDTQYF
TRBV11-3	TRBD2	TRBJ2-5	-	TGTGCCAGCAGCCACGGGAGGGGGATGGCTCGGGAGACCCAGTACTTC	CASSHGRGMARETQYF
TRBV20-1	TRBD1	TRBJ1-3	many	TGCAGTGCTAGCACCAGGGGGATCGGAAACACCATATATTTT	CSASTRGIGNTIYF
TRBV4-1	-	TRBJ2-1	-	TGCGCCAGCAGTCACACGGGAACTAAGAATGAGCAGTTCTTC	CASSHTGTKNEQFF
TRBV29-1	-	TRBJ2-2	many	TGCAGCGTTGACGGGGGCTCGAACACCGGGGAGCTGTTTTTT	CSVDGGSNTGELFF
TRBV7-9	TRBD2	TRBJ2-3	-	TGTGCCAGGAGCTTAGGGTCTAGCGGGAATCCCACAGATACGCAGTATTTT	CARSLGSSGNPTDTQYF
TRBV6-5	-	TRBJ2-3	-	TGTGCCAACCAGGCACCTAGCACAGATACGCAGTATTTT	CANQAPSTDTQYF
TRBV28	-	TRBJ1-1	-	TGTGCCAGCAGGAAACATAGCACTGAAGCTTTCTTT	CASRKHSTEAFF
TRBV13	TRBD2	TRBJ2-2	-	TGTGCCAGCAGCCCTACGACTAGCGAGAACACCGTGGAGCTGTTTTTT	CASSPTTSENTVELFF
TRBV11-3	TRBD2	TRBJ2-3	-	TGTGCCAGCTGCCCGGGACTAGCAAAAAGCAGAGATACGCAGTATTTT	CASCPGLAKSRDTQYF
TRBV6-1	-	TRBJ1-2	few	TGTGCCAGCAGTGAAGTACCAGGGGACGGCTACACCTTC	CASSEVPGDGYTF